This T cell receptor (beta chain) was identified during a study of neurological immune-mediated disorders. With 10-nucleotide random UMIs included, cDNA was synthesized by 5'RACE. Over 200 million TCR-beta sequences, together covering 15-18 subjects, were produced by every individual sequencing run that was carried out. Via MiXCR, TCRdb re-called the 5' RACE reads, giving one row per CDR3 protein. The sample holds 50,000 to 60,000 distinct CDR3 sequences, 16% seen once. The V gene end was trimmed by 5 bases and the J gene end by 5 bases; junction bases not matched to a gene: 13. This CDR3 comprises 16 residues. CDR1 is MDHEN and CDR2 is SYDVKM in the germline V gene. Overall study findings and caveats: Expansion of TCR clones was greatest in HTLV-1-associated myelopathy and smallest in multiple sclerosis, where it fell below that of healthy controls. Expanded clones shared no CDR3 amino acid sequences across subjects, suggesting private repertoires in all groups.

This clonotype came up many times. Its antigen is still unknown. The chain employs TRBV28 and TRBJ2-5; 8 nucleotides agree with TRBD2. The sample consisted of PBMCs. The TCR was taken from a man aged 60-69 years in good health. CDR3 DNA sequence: TGTGCCAGCAGTCGTTTCACCCTAGCGGGTCCCGAGACCCAGTACTTC. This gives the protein CASSRFTLAGPETQYF.